The 23 T cell receptor beta chains given below trace back to one sample, sequenced in a study of early T cells in non-severe SARS-CoV-2 infection. MiXCR, run by TCRdb on the 5' RACE reads, gives a single entry per CDR3 protein. Among 32,000 or so distinct CDR3 sequences listed, 5.7% were seen once. Sequencing input: whole blood. The receptors derive from an adult who was a healthcare worker with PCR-confirmed SARS-CoV-2 infection or an uninfected control (not recorded which).

At least ten counts were recorded for this clonotype. The CDR3 sequence is CASMGTLYNSPLHF. The CDR3, as DNA: TGTGCCAGCATGGGGACACTTTATAATTCACCCCTCCACTTT. The V gene is TRBV6-5, the J gene TRBJ1-6; perhaps TRBD1 as D (6 bases). Germline lookup yields CDR1 MNHEY and CDR2 SVGAGI. CDR3 size: 14 residues. V lost 7 bases to trimming and J lost 4 bases, with 11 bases between them.

V is TRBV12-3 or TRBV12-4 and J is TRBJ1-2, with TRBD1 matching 8 bases. The CDR3 loop spans 14 amino acids. V gave up 7 bases and J gave up 5 bases; unmatched junction bases: 9. The CDR3 nucleotides are TGTGCCAGCACAACCCCGGGACAGGCGTATGGCTACACCTTC. Residues: CASTTPGQAYGYTF.

This clonotype was detected many times. V usage is TRBV12-3 or TRBV12-4 and J usage is TRBJ2-7; D is undetermined. CDR3 length equals 13 residues. V shed 2 bases and J shed 2 bases, with 7 bases lying between them. The CDR3 sequence is CASSLYSAYEQYF. The DNA of the CDR3 is TGTGCCAGCAGTTTATACTCCGCCTACGAGCAGTACTTC.

In this sample, this clonotype turned up many times. The chain has TRBV7-6 and TRBJ2-7; 11 nucleotides match TRBD1. The germline V gene has CDR1 SGHVS and CDR2 FNYEAQ. V was clipped by 5 bases and J by 4 bases; unmatched bases: 4. CDR3 length: 14 amino acids. CDR3 nucleotide sequence: TGTGCCAGCAGCCGGACAGGGGGCGGGTACGAGCAGTACTTC. This encodes CASSRTGGGYEQYF. Supplemented by reference TRBV7-6 and TRBJ2-7, the full variable domain reads GAGVSQSPRYKVTKRGQDVALRCDPISGHVSLYWYRQALGQGPEFLTYFNYEAQQDKSGLPNDRFSAERPEGSISTLTIQRTEQRDSAMYRCASSRTGGGYEQYFGPGTRLTVT.

This clonotype has ten or more counts. CDR3 protein: CASSLIFLGADYNEQFF. The CDR3 DNA is TGTGCCAGCAGTTTGATCTTTTTAGGGGCGGACTACAATGAGCAGTTCTTC. The chain has TRBV28 and TRBJ2-1; tentatively, D is TRBD1 (5 bases). V lost 3 bases and J lost 3, with 18 bases in between. The CDR3 spans 17 residues. Germline V gene data show CDR1 as MDHEN and CDR2 as SYDVKM.

In its sample, this clonotype was seen many times. The V gene is TRBV6-2 or TRBV6-3, the J gene TRBJ2-7; D gene uncertain. The ends were cut back, 7 bases at V and 0 bases at J, with 28 bases in the middle. The CDR3 covers 19 residues. CDR1 and CDR2 (germline): MNHEY, SVGEGT. The CDR3 spells CASKALVAAGTLFSYEQYF. CDR3 coding DNA: TGTGCCAGCAAGGCTCTGGTGGCAGCCGGAACTTTATTCTCCTACGAGCAGTACTTC.

V usage is TRBV6-2 or TRBV6-3 and J usage is TRBJ2-5; tentatively, D is TRBD2 (5 bases). Germline V lookup: CDR1 MNHEY, CDR2 SVGEGT. V dropped 7 bases and J dropped 3 bases, with 15 bases sitting between them. The CDR3 extends over 14 amino acids. CDR3 protein: CASTEEGGKETQYF. The CDR3 bases are TGTGCCAGCACCGAAGAGGGCGGTAAAGAGACCCAGTACTTC.

This clonotype is judged medium-sized. The chain recombines TRBV5-6 with TRBJ1-4; 9 bases are a match to TRBD1. This CDR3 contains 16 residues. CDR1 SGHDT and CDR2 YYEEEE come from the germline V gene. The J segment lost 3 bases and the V segment lost 5 bases, leaving 8 bases of the junction unmatched. Written as DNA, the CDR3 is TGTGCCAGCAGTTTAAAATGGGACAGGGCTAATGAAAAACTGTTTTTT. Translating it yields CASSLKWDRANEKLFF.

The chain employs TRBV6-1 and TRBJ2-7, with 9 bases lining up with TRBD1. The junction had 2 bases not matched to a gene; V was cut back by 2 bases and J by 3 bases. Germline V CDR1 and CDR2: MNHNS, SASEGT. The CDR3 has 14 residues. The CDR3 sequence: CASSELDRGYEQYF. The CDR3, as DNA: TGTGCCAGCAGTGAATTGGACAGGGGCTACGAGCAGTACTTC.

This clonotype has a handful of counts. This chain connects TRBV7-2 to TRBJ2-7, with TRBD2 matching over 14 bases. Germline V lookup: CDR1 SGHTA, CDR2 FQGNSA. J gave up 9 bases and V 5 bases, and 12 bases lay outside the gene matches. The CDR3 runs 16 residues. In nucleotides, the CDR3 is TGTGCCAGCAGCCCACGTCGACGGACTAGCGGGGGGAGGCAGTACTTC. This sequence encodes CASSPRRRTSGGRQYF. Supplemented by reference TRBV7-2 and TRBJ2-7, the full variable domain reads GAGVSQSPSNKVTEKGKDVELRCDPISGHTALYWYRQSLGQGLEFLIYFQGNSAPDKSGLPSDRFSAERTGGSVSTLTIQRTQQEDSAVYLCASSPRRRTSGGRQYFGPGTRLTVT.

The chain joins TRBV27 to TRBJ1-3, with D unclear. Trimming shortened V by 2 bases and J by 4 bases, and 3 bases separated the two germline ends. CDR3 length equals 12 residues. Per the germline V gene, CDR1 is MNHEY and CDR2 is SMNVEV (reference sequence). CDR3 DNA sequence: TGTGCCAGCAGTTTACCCGGAAACACCATATATTTT. Residues: CASSLPGNTIYF.

Many counts were recorded for this clonotype. The genes are TRBV2 and TRBJ2-3; D gene uncertain. Trimming pared 2 bases from V and 4 bases from J, leaving 13 bases between. Germline lookup yields CDR1 SNHLY and CDR2 FYNNEI. The CDR3 is made up of 15 amino acids. The CDR3 coding sequence is TGTGCCAGCAGTGAACACCATAATACTGCAGATACGCAGTATTTT. Translation gives CASSEHHNTADTQYF.

The table lists this clonotype with many counts. The chain combines TRBV20-1 with TRBJ1-2, with D unclear. This CDR3 has 13 amino acids. Germline lookup yields CDR1 DFQATT and CDR2 SNEGSKA (reference sequence). V dropped 3 bases and J dropped 3 bases, with 11 bases sitting between them. The CDR3 sequence: CSASPPSHYGYTF. CDR3 DNA: TGCAGTGCTAGTCCGCCAAGCCACTATGGCTACACCTTC.

The chain uses TRBV6-2 or TRBV6-3 and TRBJ2-1; 9 nucleotides agree with TRBD2. This CDR3 region has 15 residues. Per germline, CDR1 MNHEY and CDR2 SVGEGT. The trim removed 2 bases at V and 8 bases at J, leaving 7 bases unmatched. CDR3 region: CASSYLGLAHDEQFF. The CDR3 nucleotides read TGTGCCAGCAGTTACCTGGGACTAGCTCACGATGAGCAGTTCTTC.

This clonotype is medium-sized within its sample. The chain links TRBV6-2 or TRBV6-3 to TRBJ2-7; TRBD1 matches at 8 bases. Germline V gene data show CDR1 as MNHEY and CDR2 as SVGEGT. Trimming at V came to 1 base and at J to 6 bases, leaving 5 bases not matched to a gene. The CDR3 spans 14 residues. The CDR3 DNA reads TGTGCCAGCAGTTACTACGGACAGGGTGGCGAGCAGTACTTC. Translation gives CASSYYGQGGEQYF.

This clonotype was seen at least ten times. This sequence joins TRBV20-1 and TRBJ1-4; TRBD1 might be the D (6 bases). The germline V gene encodes CDR1 DFQATT and CDR2 SNEGSKA (reference sequence). The CDR3 extends over 12 amino acids. V lost 7 bases, J lost 8 bases, and 14 bases lay in between. CDR3 protein: CSVTRGQEKLFF. In nucleotides, the CDR3 is TGCAGTGTCACTAGGGGACAAGAAAAACTGTTTTTT.

The chain recombines TRBV27 with TRBJ1-3; 7 nucleotides align to TRBD1. Germline V lookup: CDR1 MNHEY, CDR2 SMNVEV (reference sequence). V shed 3 bases and J 0 bases; nucleotides not matched to a gene: 5. The CDR3 runs to 16 residues. This chain's CDR3 is CASSFTGADSGNTIYF. CDR3 nucleotide sequence: TGTGCCAGCAGTTTTACAGGGGCCGACTCTGGAAACACCATATATTTT.

This clonotype has ten or more counts. The chain joins TRBV20-1 to TRBJ2-7; TRBD2 might be the D (7 bases). Per germline, CDR1 DFQATT and CDR2 SNEGSKA (reference sequence). The CDR3 extends over 14 amino acids. V was cut by 1 base and J by 3 bases, with 13 bases left in between. For the CDR3, the DNA is TGCAGTGCTAGAGGGGGGCTAGCGGACTACGAGCAGTACTTC. It codes for CSARGGLADYEQYF.

The V and J genes are TRBV7-6 and TRBJ1-1; D uncertain. Per germline, CDR1 SGHVS and CDR2 FNYEAQ. V was cut by 0 bases and J by 5 bases, with 16 bases left in between. This CDR3 spans 16 amino acids. For the CDR3, the DNA is TGTGCCAGCAGCTTAGCCCGTGTGTCGGTGTGGACTGAAGCTTTCTTT. It specifies CASSLARVSVWTEAFF. The full variable domain, with the rest looked up from reference TRBV7-6 and TRBJ1-1, is GAGVSQSPRYKVTKRGQDVALRCDPISGHVSLYWYRQALGQGPEFLTYFNYEAQQDKSGLPNDRFSAERPEGSISTLTIQRTEQRDSAMYRCASSLARVSVWTEAFFGQGTRLTVV.

By its share, this clonotype is medium-sized. V is TRBV7-6 and J is TRBJ2-1, with 9 positions matching TRBD1. Germline CDR1 SGHVS, CDR2 FNYEAQ. The CDR3 has 12 amino acids. The junction had 0 bases not matched to a gene; V was cut back by 5 bases and J by 7 bases. In DNA form, the CDR3 reads TGTGCCAGCAGCGACAGGGGGAATGAGCAGTTCTTC. Translating it yields CASSDRGNEQFF.

The V call is TRBV6-1, the J call TRBJ1-4; D might be TRBD1 (5 bases). Trimming removed 5 bases at V and 4 bases at J, with 17 bases between. Germline V gene lookup returns CDR1 MNHNS and CDR2 SASEGT. The CDR3 runs 16 residues. CDR3 in DNA: TGTGCCAGCAGTTCCCCCCCGGGACTGCTTAATGAAAAACTGTTTTTT. This sequence encodes CASSSPPGLLNEKLFF.

This clonotype was picked up many times. The chain carries TRBV12-3 or TRBV12-4 and TRBJ2-1; perhaps D is TRBD1 or TRBD2 (6 bases each). Trimming took 7 bases from V and 5 from J, leaving 21 bases between them. The CDR3 is made up of 16 amino acids. CDR3 DNA: TGTGCCAGCAACCCTGGCTGGTCGGAGGGGGACAATGAGCAGTTCTTC. It yields the protein CASNPGWSEGDNEQFF.

This clonotype was counted ten times or more. The rearrangement links TRBV6-1 to TRBJ1-5; D not resolved. Trimming stripped 8 bases from V and 5 bases from J, with 19 bases between. This CDR3 has 15 amino acids. CDR1 and CDR2 (germline): MNHNS, SASEGT. The CDR3 DNA sequence: TGTGCCAGCCTCCATTTTTTGGGCCTCGATCAGCCCCAGCATTTT. Translation gives CASLHFLGLDQPQHF.